Listed here is a single T cell receptor (beta chain). Its antigen is as yet unknown. The data were taken from a study of T cell responses to AZD1222 COVID-19 vaccine. Study conclusions and caveats: In a largely white British group with more females than males, clonal diversity was possibly underestimated.

Produced via immunoSEQ multiplex PCR; TCRdb's table is partial and in-frame only. The sample has roughly 140,000 clones, under 95% seen once. The CDR3 is made up of 16 amino acids. V gave up 3 bases and J gave up 0 bases, with 12 bases separating them. CDR1 and CDR2 (germline): LNHDA, SQIVND (reference sequence). The J gene is TRBJ1-5, the V gene TRBV19; D is possibly TRBD1 (5 bases). The sequences come from peripheral blood, collected on day 0 of AZD1222 vaccination. This receptor was taken from an adult in good health. The CDR3 protein is CASSIGTGRSNQPQHF. The CDR3 DNA follows: TGTGCCAGTAGTATTGGTACAGGACGTAGCAATCAGCCCCAGCATTTT.